This is a list of T cell receptor beta chains from one sample in a study of shared clonotypes between healthy human individuals. Only in-frame clones appear in the TCRdb table, and some are missing; sequencing was by immunoSEQ multiplex PCR. This table has about half a million clones, 81% appearing once. Sequenced material: PBMCs. The receptor set was obtained from a woman aged 35 to 49 in good health. Some clones in this sample may be carry-over from other donors' samples. The CDR3 runs from the conserved cysteine through the conserved F or W. The D gene is left open where the match is weak. Expanded clones get a size class; other rows say once, few or many, or leave the size out.

J | D | size | V | DNA | CDR3
TRBJ1-1 | NA | NA | TRBV5-1 | TGCGCCAGCAGCTCCCAAAAAACGGGGAACACTGAAGCTTTCTTT | CASSSQKTGNTEAFF
TRBJ2-4 | NA | NA | TRBV11-2 | TGTGCCAGCAGCCCCTACAGGGTCGGAGCCAAAAACATTCAGTACTTC | CASSPYRVGAKNIQYF
TRBJ1-5 | NA | NA | TRBV18 | TGTGCCAGCTCACCAGGGTCGGGTCAGCCCCAGCATTTT | CASSPGSGQPQHF
TRBJ1-5 | NA | NA | TRBV27 | TGTGCCAGCAGTTTAAGACCTAGCAATCAGCCCCAGCATTTT | CASSLRPSNQPQHF
TRBJ2-7 | TRBD1 | NA | TRBV28 | TGTGCCAGCAGAGGGCAGGGGGCCCTCCACTACGAGCAGTACTTC | CASRGQGALHYEQYF
TRBJ2-7 | TRBD2 | NA | TRBV11-2 | TGTGCCAGCAGCTTAGGAGCTTTGCTAGCGGGGAGAGGCTCCTACGAGCAGTACTTC | CASSLGALLAGRGSYEQYF
TRBJ2-3 | NA | NA | TRBV5-1 | TGCGCCAGCAGCTTGGCCGGACCCAGCACAGATACGCAGTATTTT | CASSLAGPSTDTQYF
TRBJ2-7 | NA | NA | TRBV11-2 | TGTGCCAGCAGTCAATCCAGCACGAGCTACGAGCAGTACTTC | CASSQSSTSYEQYF
TRBJ2-7 | TRBD1 | once | TRBV5-1 | TGCGCCAGCAGCTCCCCGGGACAGGGGGGCCACGAGCAGTACTTC | CASSSPGQGGHEQYF
TRBJ1-1 | NA | NA | TRBV28 | TGTGCCAGCACCCCAATGAGGGGAGAAGCTTTCTTT | CASTPMRGEAFF
TRBJ2-7 | TRBD2 | once | TRBV7-9 | TGTACTGACCGGACTAGCGCCTACGAGCAGTACTTC | CTDRTSAYEQYF
TRBJ2-3 | NA | NA | TRBV19 | TGTGCCAGTAGTAGGGGGACGACCACAGATACGCAGTATTTT | CASSRGTTTDTQYF
TRBJ1-1 | TRBD1 | NA | TRBV5-1 | TGCGCCAGCAGCTTGGTACAGGGGGTTGAAGCTTTCTTT | CASSLVQGVEAFF
TRBJ2-3 | NA | NA | TRBV5-1 | TGCGCCAGCAGCTTGTCGGAGTCTAGAGGGGGAGGTACGCAGTATTTT | CASSLSESRGGGTQYF
TRBJ1-3 | NA | NA | TRBV6-6 | TGTGCCAGCAACGCAGGTAGCTCTGGAAACACCATATATTTT | CASNAGSSGNTIYF
TRBJ2-7 | TRBD1 | NA | TRBV18 | TGTGCCAGCTCATCGACCGGGACAGGAATAACCTACGAGCAGTACTTC | CASSSTGTGITYEQYF
TRBJ1-5 | TRBD1 | NA | TRBV28 | TGTGCCAGCAACTCACCGGGACAGGGGCTTCCTTCGCCTAATCAGCCCCAGCATTTT | CASNSPGQGLPSPNQPQHF
TRBJ1-2 | NA | NA | TRBV7-8 | TGTGCCAGCAGCTTAGATTTTTCTGACTATGGCTACACCTTC | CASSLDFSDYGYTF
TRBJ2-7 | NA | many | TRBV21-1 | TGTGCCAGCAGCAAAACGAGCGGCAGGTCCACCTACGAGCAGTACTTC | CASSKTSGRSTYEQYF
TRBJ2-4 | NA | many | TRBV11-2 | TGTGCCAGCAGCAACGACAGGTCCAACATTCAGTACTTC | CASSNDRSNIQYF
TRBJ2-1 | TRBD2 | few | TRBV6-4 | TGTGCCAGCAGTGAGGGTCTAGCGGAACCCAATGAGCAGTTCTTC | CASSEGLAEPNEQFF
TRBJ2-7 | NA | many | TRBV4-3 | TGCGCCAGCAGCCAAGTAGGTGGCTACGAGCAGTACTTC | CASSQVGGYEQYF
TRBJ1-2 | NA | few | TRBV6-1 | TGTGCCAGCAATAGGGGGGGCGGCTATGGCTACACCTTC | CASNRGGGYGYTF
TRBJ1-5 | NA | NA | TRBV30 | TGTGCCTGGAGTGAGGGGTTGAGCAATCAGCCCCAGCATTTT | CAWSEGLSNQPQHF
TRBJ1-2 | TRBD1 | NA | TRBV7-8 | TGTGCCAGCAGCTACGACAGGGGCCCTAACTATGGCTACACCTTC | CASSYDRGPNYGYTF
TRBJ2-6 | NA | once | TRBV28 | TGTGCCAGCAGTGGGACCCTCTCTGGGGCCAACGTCCTGACTTTC | CASSGTLSGANVLTF
TRBJ2-3 | NA | NA | TRBV10-3 | TGTGCCATCAGCGGGACGGTACCAACAGATACGCAGTATTTT | CAISGTVPTDTQYF
TRBJ2-4 | NA | NA | TRBV5-1 | TGCGCCAGCTCCCCTGGGGACGCCAAAAACATTCAGTACTTC | CASSPGDAKNIQYF
TRBJ2-3 | TRBD1 | NA | TRBV18 | TGTGCCAGCTCACCGGGACAGGGGAACACAGATACGCAGTATTTT | CASSPGQGNTDTQYF
TRBJ2-7 | TRBD1 | NA | TRBV5-1 | TGCGCCAGCAGCCTGACAGGGCTGTTCGAGCAGTACTTC | CASSLTGLFEQYF
TRBJ1-3 | TRBD1 | NA | TRBV19 | TGTGCCAGTAGCAGGACAGGACGCTCTGGAAACACCATATATTTT | CASSRTGRSGNTIYF
TRBJ2-1 | NA | NA | TRBV2 | TGTGCCAGCAGTGAGGTAGGAGGCCCCTACAATGAGCAGTTCTTC | CASSEVGGPYNEQFF
TRBJ2-7 | TRBD2 | once | TRBV30 | TGTGCCTGGAGTGTACTAGGGCTAGCGGGAGTCGCCTACGAGCAGTACTTC | CAWSVLGLAGVAYEQYF
TRBJ1-2 | NA | NA | TRBV5-4 | TGTGCCAGCAGCTATGCAGGAGATACTTATGGCTACACCTTC | CASSYAGDTYGYTF
TRBJ2-7 | TRBD2 | NA | TRBV6-5 | TGTGCCGTTACTAGCGGGAGGGCCTACGAGCAGTACTTC | CAVTSGRAYEQYF
TRBJ2-5 | TRBD1 | NA | TRBV25-1 | TGTGCCAGCAGTGACGGACAGGGGATCCAAGAGACCCAGTACTTC | CASSDGQGIQETQYF
TRBJ2-7 | TRBD1 | few | TRBV15 | TGTGCCACCAGCAGACAAACAGGGGGCGAGCAGTACTTC | CATSRQTGGEQYF
TRBJ2-3 | NA | NA | TRBV14 | TGTGCCAGCAGCCATCTGTGGAGCGGATACACAGATACGCAGTATTTT | CASSHLWSGYTDTQYF
TRBJ2-2 | NA | NA | TRBV5-1 | TGCGCCAGCAGCTCCAATGGACCATCCACCGGGGAGCTGTTTTTT | CASSSNGPSTGELFF
TRBJ2-7 | NA | NA | TRBV7-2 | TGTGCCAGCAGCCCCTACCTGGCTAGCTACGAGCAGTACTTC | CASSPYLASYEQYF
TRBJ2-1 | NA | NA | TRBV7-3 | TGTGCCAGCAGCGTTACTGGCTCCTACAATGAGCAGTTCTTC | CASSVTGSYNEQFF
TRBJ2-1 | TRBD2 | NA | TRBV5-1 | TGCGCCAGCAGCTCAACTAGCGGGATTCGGAATGAGCAGTTCTTC | CASSSTSGIRNEQFF
TRBJ2-1 | NA | NA | TRBV28 | TGTGCCAGCAGTTTAATCGACAGAAATGAGCAGTTCTTC | CASSLIDRNEQFF
TRBJ2-7 | NA | NA | TRBV28 | TGTGCCAGCAGTTCCTCCTCACTAGTGTACGAGCCGCAGTACTTC | CASSSSSLVYEPQYF
TRBJ1-2 | NA | few | TRBV30 | TGTGCCTGGGCTCCAGCGACCTATGGCTACACCTTC | CAWAPATYGYTF